The 23 T cell receptor beta chains reported below all come from one sample, sequenced in a study of OX40 agonist ivuxolimab in advanced cancers. Sequenced by immunoSEQ multiplex PCR; TCRdb stores in-frame clones only, minus some. The sample contains under 20,000 clones, 85% to 90% of which appear only once. The specimen was CD4+ or CD8+ T cells sorted from blood, collected in a trial of the OX40 agonist ivuxolimab. These receptors were collected from an adult with an advanced solid tumor such as melanoma, head and neck, liver or kidney cancer.

The chain links TRBV29-1 to TRBJ1-1; D not certain. Trimming pared 6 bases from V and 1 base from J, leaving 12 bases between. The CDR3 spans 13 residues. Germline CDR1 SQVTM, CDR2 ANQGSEA. The CDR3 DNA sequence: TGCAGCGTGACGGGCGGGTCGAACACTGAAGCTTTCTTT. Amino acids: CSVTGGSNTEAFF.

This chain uses TRBV4-2 with TRBJ1-4, with D possibly being TRBD1 (5 bases). The germline CDR1 and CDR2 sequences are LGHNA and YNFKEQ. V shed 4 bases and J shed 8 bases, with 17 bases lying between them. The CDR3 runs 15 residues. CDR3 bases: TGTGCCAGCAGCCCCACCAGGGCGGCGGGAGAAAAACTGTTTTTT. This codes for CASSPTRAAGEKLFF.

The chain uses TRBV5-8 and TRBJ1-2; perhaps TRBD1 as D (6 bases). Germline V CDR1 and CDR2: SGHTS, YDEGEE. CDR3 length: 18 amino acids. V shed 0 bases and J shed 4 bases, with 22 bases lying between them. CDR3 protein: CASSLGEVRLGGAYGYTF. Here the CDR3 DNA reads TGTGCCAGCAGCTTGGGAGAGGTTCGTTTGGGGGGCGCCTATGGCTACACCTTC.

V usage is TRBV7-2 and J usage is TRBJ2-7; possibly TRBD1 for D (5 bases). Between the trimmed V and J ends, which lost 5 bases and 0 bases, there was a span of 8 bases. Germline CDR1 reads SGHTA; CDR2 reads FQGNSA. The CDR3 length is 13 residues. CDR3 in DNA: TGTGCCAGCAGCCGACAGAGCTCCTACGAGCAGTACTTC. It encodes CASSRQSSYEQYF.

This chain uses TRBV5-1 with TRBJ2-1, with 7 bases lining up with TRBD2. The CDR3 is 16 amino acids. V was clipped by 4 bases and J by 10 bases; unmatched bases: 17. CDR1 and CDR2 (germline): SGHRS, YFSETQ. CDR3 amino acids: CASSPPGSSGTEEQFF. The DNA of the CDR3 is TGCGCCAGCAGCCCGCCAGGTTCTAGCGGAACCGAAGAGCAGTTCTTC.

The genes are TRBV7-9 and TRBJ2-1; 10 nucleotides agree with TRBD2. CDR1 and CDR2 from the germline V gene are SEHNR and FQNEAQ (reference sequence). Losses at the gene ends were 4 bases for V and 0 bases for J; bases not matched to a gene: 3. The CDR3 has 16 amino acids. In DNA form, the CDR3 reads TGTGCCAGCAGCTCTTTAGCGGGGGGCTCCTACAATGAGCAGTTCTTC. Its protein is CASSSLAGGSYNEQFF. Combining the CDR3 with reference TRBV7-9 and TRBJ2-1 gives the whole variable domain DTGVSQNPRHKITKRGQNVTFRCDPISEHNRLYWYRQTLGQGPEFLTYFQNEAQLEKSRLLSDRFSAERPKGSFSTLEIQRTEQGDSAMYLCASSSLAGGSYNEQFFGPGTRLTVL.

The chain couples TRBV5-5 to TRBJ2-4; a weak D match, TRBD1 (5 bases). The ends were cut back, 2 bases at V and 5 bases at J, with 11 bases in the middle. CDR1 and CDR2 from the germline V gene are SGHKS and YYEKEE (reference sequence). The CDR3 has 14 amino acids. CDR3 residues: CASSFQGGENIQYF. In DNA, the CDR3 is TGTGCCAGCAGCTTCCAGGGCGGCGAAAACATTCAGTACTTC.

The chain links TRBV5-6 to TRBJ2-3; no definite D call. CDR1 is SGHDT and CDR2 is YYEEEE in the germline V gene. Trimming removed 1 base at V and 4 bases at J, with 7 bases between. There are 13 residues in the CDR3. For the CDR3, the DNA is TGTGCCAGCAGCTTGACGTTCGCAGATACGCAGTATTTT. Translating gives CASSLTFADTQYF.

CDR3 bases: TGTGCCAGCAGGTGGGACGGTAATTCACCCCTCCACTTT. Protein: CASRWDGNSPLHF. This rearrangement joins TRBV6-1 to TRBJ1-6, with D possibly being TRBD1 (5 bases). CDR1 MNHNS and CDR2 SASEGT come from the germline V gene. This CDR3 comprises 13 residues. V dropped 6 bases and J dropped 6 bases, with 9 bases sitting between them.

The gene calls are TRBV19 and TRBJ1-4; D remains ambiguous. V was cut by 1 base and J by 7 bases, with 16 bases left in between. The CDR3 is 16 residues long. Germline values: CDR1 LNHDA, CDR2 SQIVND (reference sequence). The CDR3 nucleotides read TGTGCCAGTAGTATAGGGTGGAGGGTTGGTGGTGAAAAACTGTTTTTT. It is translated as CASSIGWRVGGEKLFF.

This rearrangement joins TRBV2 to TRBJ2-7; 9 nucleotides align to TRBD1. CDR3 size: 14 residues. With V trimmed by 8 bases and J by 4 bases, 9 bases remained unmatched. The germline gives CDR1 SNHLY, CDR2 FYNNEI. CDR3 sequence reads: CASSRQGGRYEQYF. The CDR3 bases are TGTGCCAGCTCACGACAGGGGGGTAGGTACGAGCAGTACTTC.

The rearrangement uses TRBV23-1 and TRBJ2-3; 11 bases fit TRBD2. TRBV23-1 is sorted into the ORF group, with uncertain function. The CDR3 length is 16 residues. V shed 0 bases, J shed 6 bases, and the junction held 5 bases outside the gene matches. CDR3 loop: CASSQSGLAAIDTQYF. CDR3 in DNA: TGCGCCAGCAGTCAATCGGGACTAGCGGCCATCGATACGCAGTATTTT.

The chain combines TRBV15 with TRBJ1-2; perhaps TRBD1 as D (5 bases). The germline V gene has CDR1 LNHNV and CDR2 YYDKDF (reference sequence). The CDR3 has 14 amino acids. V was pared by 5 bases and J by 4 bases, with 14 bases between. CDR3 DNA: TGTGCCACCAGCCTGGTGCAGGGCACCTATGGCTACACCTTC. It yields the protein CATSLVQGTYGYTF. Together with reference TRBV15 and TRBJ1-2, the CDR3 gives the full variable domain: DAMVIQNPRYQVTQFGKPVTLSCSQTLNHNVMYWYQQKSSQAPKLLFHYYDKDFNNEADTPDNFQSRRPNTSFCFLDIRSPGLGDTAMYLCATSLVQGTYGYTFGSGTRLTVV.

DNA for the CDR3: TGTGCCTGGTTTGGGGCGGGGAGCGTGAACACTGAAGCTTTCTTT. Translation gives CAWFGAGSVNTEAFF. The chain links TRBV30 to TRBJ1-1; TRBD1 might be the D (5 bases). Germline V CDR1 and CDR2: GTSNPN, SVGIG (reference sequence). This CDR3 comprises 15 residues. Deletions cut 5 bases from V and 0 bases from J, with 16 bases between.

The chain joins TRBV6-1 to TRBJ1-1, with 9 bases aligning to TRBD1. CDR3 length equals 15 residues. J lost 8 bases, V lost 4 bases, and 11 bases had no gene match. From germline, CDR1 is MNHNS and CDR2 SASEGT. In DNA form, the CDR3 reads TGTGCCAGCAGTGTACAGATTGGACAGGGGCGGGAAGCTTTCTTT. It translates to CASSVQIGQGREAFF.

The chain couples TRBV5-1 to TRBJ2-7; D call uncertain. The V end was cut by 1 base, the J end by 2 bases, with 10 bases between. Germline V gene sequence: CDR1 SGHRS, CDR2 YFSETQ. The CDR3 extends over 14 amino acids. As DNA, the CDR3 is TGCGCCAGCAGCTTGCGCCAGCCAACCTACGAGCAGTACTTC. Protein sequence: CASSLRQPTYEQYF.

The CDR3 spells CASTTPTGRPPEAFF. The DNA for the CDR3 is TGTGCCAGCACCACCCCGACAGGGCGCCCGCCTGAAGCTTTCTTT. V is TRBV27 and J is TRBJ1-1; 7 bases map to TRBD1. This CDR3 spans 15 amino acids. Germline CDR1 is MNHEY and CDR2 is SMNVEV (reference sequence). V lost 7 bases and J lost 6; bases outside the gene matches: 14.

V and J are TRBV7-6 and TRBJ1-2, with 8 bases matching TRBD1. The CDR3 consists of 16 residues. Unmatched junction bases numbered 7, after V lost 1 base and J lost 3 bases. In germline, CDR1 is SGHVS, CDR2 FNYEAQ. CDR3: CASSLGVGQGYYGYTF. Here the CDR3 DNA reads TGTGCCAGCAGCTTAGGGGTCGGACAGGGCTACTATGGCTACACCTTC.

V usage is TRBV11-3 and J usage is TRBJ2-3; 8 bases are a match to TRBD2. This CDR3 is 16 amino acids long. V shed 5 bases and J 3 bases; nucleotides not matched to a gene: 10. The V gene's germline CDR1 is SGHNT and CDR2 YENEEA. This CDR3 is CASSPGKRELTDTQYF. As DNA, the CDR3 is TGTGCCAGCAGCCCAGGGAAGCGGGAGTTGACAGATACGCAGTATTTT.

In its sample, this clone was seen once. V usage is TRBV19 and J usage is TRBJ1-5, with D tentatively TRBD1 (5 bases). This CDR3 is built from 15 residues. CDR1 and CDR2 (germline): LNHDA, SQIVND (reference sequence). V was clipped by 7 bases and J by 5 bases, with 18 bases between them. Here the CDR3 reads CASTLSDSSYQPQHF. The CDR3 DNA reads TGTGCCAGTACCTTATCTGACAGCTCCTATCAGCCCCAGCATTTT.

The chain uses TRBV7-8 and TRBJ2-1, with 15 bases matching TRBD2. The CDR3 sequence is 15 residues long. Germline assignment: CDR1 SGHVS and CDR2 FQNEAQ. Trimming took 5 bases from V and 9 from J; bases not matched to a gene: 5. The CDR3 DNA is TGTGCCAGCAGCACCCGGACTAGCGGGGGGGTTGAGCAGTTCTTC. Translating it yields CASSTRTSGGVEQFF.

This chain connects TRBV5-6 to TRBJ2-1; D might be TRBD2 (5 bases). CDR1 is SGHDT and CDR2 is YYEEEE in the germline V gene. The V and J ends lost 5 bases and 1 base respectively, with 13 bases between them. The CDR3 loop spans 15 amino acids. CDR3 sequence (DNA): TGTGCCAGCAGTCAGCCGACTAATTCCTACAATGAGCAGTTCTTC. Protein product: CASSQPTNSYNEQFF. The full variable domain, completed using reference TRBV5-6 and TRBJ2-1, is DAGVTQSPTHLIKTRGQQVTLRCSPKSGHDTVSWYQQALGQGPQFIFQYYEEEERQRGNFPDRFSGHQFPNYSSELNVNALLLGDSALYLCASSQPTNSYNEQFFGPGTRLTVL.

The chain is built from TRBV9 and TRBJ2-2, with D tentatively TRBD1 (6 bases). Trimming took off 3 bases at V and 4 bases at J, with 7 bases between the two ends. The CDR3 extends over 13 amino acids. Germline V gene sequence: CDR1 SGDLS, CDR2 YYNGEE. The chain's CDR3 is CASSARGTGELFF. CDR3 in DNA: TGTGCCAGCAGCGCCAGGGGCACCGGGGAGCTGTTTTTT.